The present T cell receptor beta chain was sequenced within a study of spatial heterogeneity in lung cancer. In the study overall: Sequencing consistently turned up more beta-chain sequences than alpha-chain sequences. General study results and limits: Tumor mutation count correlated with how many alpha and beta TCRs expanded intratumorally.

This CDR3 is built from 15 residues. The germline gives CDR1 DFQATT, CDR2 SNEGSKA (reference sequence). V was cut by 1 base and J by 9 bases, with 19 bases left in between. A remark on this clonotype: Antigen specificity is unknown.

Indicated time point: sample taken at primary tumor resection. Unsorted whole RNA samples from tumor, nontumor lung or frozen PBMC were sequenced. The presence of a unique molecular identifier marked each TCR cDNA molecule. One entry per CDR3 protein, called by TCRdb with MiXCR from the 5' RACE reads. The table shows a few thousand distinct CDR3 sequences, with roughly 27% occurring only once. The input for sequencing was lung tumor tissue, taken at surgery. This receptor was taken from a female donor with early-stage non-small cell lung cancer. The chain joins TRBV20-1 to TRBJ2-1, with D unresolved. The CDR3 region is CSARGLASSVGEQFF. The DNA of the CDR3 is TGCAGTGCTAGAGGGCTCGCTTCATCGGTCGGTGAGCAGTTCTTC.